This T cell receptor beta chain was identified during a study of shared clonotypes between healthy human individuals. Original methodology: As immunoSEQ supplied junction-only sequences (without quality scores), filtering differed. Repertoires were generated with immunoSEQ multiplex PCR, while TCRdb's copy carries only in-frame clones and drops some. V, J and clone size are those of that table, while D and trimming were read from the DNA. The sample has about 180,000 clones, just under 95% seen once. The CDR3 is 16 residues long. Looked up from germline, CDR1 is KGHSH and CDR2 is LQKENI. Trimming cost V 3 bases and J 0 bases, with 14 bases left between them.

The TCR sequence derives from a woman in her twenties or thirties in good health. This chain links TRBV18 with TRBJ1-2; D is unclear. The source material was naive CD4+ T cells sorted from blood. Subset reported: CD45RA+ positively selected. The CDR3 DNA sequence: TGTGCCAGCTCACCCTTTTCTGTTGGGACTAACTATGGCTACACCTTC. This gives the protein CASSPFSVGTNYGYTF.